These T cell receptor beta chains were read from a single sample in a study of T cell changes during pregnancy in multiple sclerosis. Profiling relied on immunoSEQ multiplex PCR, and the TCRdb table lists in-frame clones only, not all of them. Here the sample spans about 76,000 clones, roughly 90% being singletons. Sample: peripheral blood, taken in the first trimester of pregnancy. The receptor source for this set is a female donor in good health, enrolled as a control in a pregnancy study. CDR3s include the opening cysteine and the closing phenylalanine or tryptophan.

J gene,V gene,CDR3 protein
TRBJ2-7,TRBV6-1,CASSEEQGASYEQYF
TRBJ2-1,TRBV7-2,CASSPRTGYSYNEQFF
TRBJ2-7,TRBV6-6,CASSYVRTGEYEQYF
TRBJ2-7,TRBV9,CASSAHSNPWQGSYEQYF
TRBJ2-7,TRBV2,CASSWGTSGSSYEQYF
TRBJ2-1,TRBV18,CASSGETLNEQFF
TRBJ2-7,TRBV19,CASSIDASGRSNF
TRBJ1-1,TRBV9,CASSVGTGGAGNTEAFF
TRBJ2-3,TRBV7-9,CAIGQGTDTQYF
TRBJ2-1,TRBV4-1,CASSQADLFSYNEQFF
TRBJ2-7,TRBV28,CASSLPGQGSYEQYF
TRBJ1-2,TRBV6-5,CASSWDRGRGWDGYTF
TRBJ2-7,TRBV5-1,CASSRLILAGGPDHEQYF
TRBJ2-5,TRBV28,CASSSRGETQYF
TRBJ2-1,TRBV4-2,CASSPGGLGNEQFF
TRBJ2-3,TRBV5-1,CASSTGTSGSADTQYF
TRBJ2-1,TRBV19,CASLTEYNEQFF
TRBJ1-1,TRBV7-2,CASSGRNLNTEAFF
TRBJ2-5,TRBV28,CASSPVGGVSGVSKETQYF
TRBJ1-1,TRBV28,CASREGPRMNTEAFF
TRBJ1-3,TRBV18,CASSPEQGARDTIYF
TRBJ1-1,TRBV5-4,CASSLPEGAGTEAFF
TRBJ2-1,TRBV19,CASSIVASGRSEQFF
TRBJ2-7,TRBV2,CASSEALNYYEQYF
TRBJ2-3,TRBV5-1,CASSWDIDTDTQYF
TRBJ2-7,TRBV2,CASSGTPRYEQYF
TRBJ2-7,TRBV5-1,CASSLGGRAKRGYEQYF
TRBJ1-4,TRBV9,CASSVFGTPNEKLFF
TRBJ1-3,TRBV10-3,CAISGTGGAGNTIYF
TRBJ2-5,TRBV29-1,CSVLRRGQETQYF
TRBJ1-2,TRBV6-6,CASSLTAGTGYGYTF
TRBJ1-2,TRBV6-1,CASGTQGVSGYTF
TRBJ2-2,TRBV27,CASNRNRRTNTGELFF
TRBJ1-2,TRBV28,CASSLLGDTANYGYTF
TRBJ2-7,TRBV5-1,CASSPWGGPGEQYF